The 8 T cell receptor beta chains below come from one sample, sequenced in a study of blood T cell repertoires in COVID-19. The protocol was immunoSEQ multiplex PCR, while the TCRdb copy is restricted to in-frame clones and leaves out a portion. Found here are 130,000 to 150,000 clones, over 70% of them singletons; the top ten hold about 1.5%. The material sequenced was peripheral blood. The receptors were sampled from a woman between 50 and 59 years old with acute or convalescent COVID-19.

This chain joins TRBV11-2 and TRBJ1-1, with D unresolved. This CDR3 contains 14 residues. Germline CDR1 is SGHAT and CDR2 is FQNNGV. Trimming left V 4 bases short and J 4 bases short, with 13 bases between. CDR3 DNA: TGTGCCAGCAGCTCCTTGATCGGGATCACTGAAGCTTTCTTT. Its protein product is CASSSLIGITEAFF. Combining the CDR3 with reference TRBV11-2 and TRBJ1-1 gives the whole variable domain EAGVAQSPRYKIIEKRQSVAFWCNPISGHATLYWYQQILGQGPKLLIQFQNNGVVDDSQLPKDRFSAERLKGVDSTLKIQPAKLEDSAVYLCASSSLIGITEAFFGQGTRLTVV.

V and J are TRBV7-2 and TRBJ2-7; D is uncertain. In germline, CDR1 is SGHTA, CDR2 FQGNSA. V shed 2 bases and J shed 0 bases, with 8 bases lying between them. The CDR3 totals 14 residues. For the CDR3, the DNA is TGTGCCAGCAGCTTATTAAGGAGCTCCTACGAGCAGTACTTC. Protein product: CASSLLRSSYEQYF.

This rearrangement joins TRBV5-5 to TRBJ1-1; D is unresolved. This CDR3 spans 14 amino acids. V was shortened by 2 bases and J by 0 bases, with 8 bases between the two germline ends. Germline CDR1 SGHKS, CDR2 YYEKEE (reference sequence). CDR3 in amino acids: CASSFPEVNTEAFF. The CDR3 DNA reads as TGTGCCAGCAGCTTCCCCGAGGTGAACACTGAAGCTTTCTTT. Complete variable domain (other parts from reference TRBV5-5 and TRBJ1-1): DAGVTQSPTHLIKTRGQQVTLRCSPISGHKSVSWYQQVLGQGPQFIFQYYEKEERGRGNFPDRFSARQFPNYSSELNVNALLLGDSALYLCASSFPEVNTEAFFGQGTRLTVV.

The gene calls are TRBV7-9 and TRBJ1-4; D is uncertain. CDR3 length: 15 amino acids. The ends were cut back, 4 bases at V and 3 bases at J, with 12 bases in the middle. Germline loops: CDR1 SEHNR, CDR2 FQNEAQ (reference sequence). CDR3 coding DNA: TGTGCCAGCAGCTCAAAGACGGGAGCTAATGAAAAACTGTTTTTT. It translates to CASSSKTGANEKLFF.

About this clone itself: This CDR3 is also generated by other DNA sequences in the sample. This sequence joins TRBV2 and TRBJ1-5, with 7 positions matching TRBD1. Germline values: CDR1 SNHLY, CDR2 FYNNEI. The junction had 4 bases not matched to a gene; V was cut back by 5 bases and J by 3 bases. The CDR3 covers 14 residues. In DNA form, the CDR3 reads TGTGCCAGCAGTTTAGACAGGGTCAATCAGCCCCAGCATTTT. Encoded protein: CASSLDRVNQPQHF. Together with reference TRBV2 and TRBJ1-5, the CDR3 gives the full variable domain: EPEVTQTPSHQVTQMGQEVILRCVPISNHLYFYWYRQILGQKVEFLVSFYNNEISEKSEIFDDQFSVERPDGSNFTLKIRSTKLEDSAMYFCASSLDRVNQPQHFGDGTRLSIL.

The V and J genes are TRBV5-4 and TRBJ2-7, with 7 nucleotides matching TRBD2. The CDR3 loop spans 15 amino acids. CDR1 SGHNT and CDR2 YYREEE come from the germline V gene (reference sequence). V lost 0 bases to trimming and J lost 0 bases; unmatched junction nucleotides: 3. The CDR3 sequence is CASSLGTRSSYEQYF. The CDR3 DNA sequence: TGTGCCAGCAGCTTGGGGACTAGAAGCTCCTACGAGCAGTACTTC.

This chain uses TRBV2 with TRBJ2-7; 7 bases map to TRBD1. CDR3 length: 14 residues. Germline V lookup: CDR1 SNHLY, CDR2 FYNNEI. Written as DNA, the CDR3 is TGTGGCGGGCTAAAGGGGGACAGTACCTACGAGCAGTACTTC. It codes for CGGLKGDSTYEQYF.

A single count supports this clone. The chain recombines TRBV15 with TRBJ1-5; no clear D gene. The germline CDR1 and CDR2 sequences are LNHNV and YYDKDF (reference sequence). With 0 bases removed from V and 8 bases from J, the gap between germline ends came to 11 bases. The CDR3 is 14 residues long. CDR3 loop: CATSRDRGAEPQHF. Here the CDR3 DNA reads TGTGCCACCAGCAGAGATCGTGGAGCGGAGCCCCAGCATTTT. Full variable domain (rest looked up from reference TRBV15 and TRBJ1-5): DAMVIQNPRYQVTQFGKPVTLSCSQTLNHNVMYWYQQKSSQAPKLLFHYYDKDFNNEADTPDNFQSRRPNTSFCFLDIRSPGLGDTAMYLCATSRDRGAEPQHFGDGTRLSIL.